This T cell receptor beta chain derives from a study of T cell responses to AZD1222 COVID-19 vaccine. Study-level results: Repertoires were obtained only post-peak T cell response. At study baseline, merely about 6 AZD1222 recipients were seropositive.

Measured with immunoSEQ multiplex PCR; TCRdb has only the in-frame clones, and not every one. The sample shows about 120,000 clones, more than 70% of them seen only once. In regard to this clone: Its antigen is currently unknown.

Trimming took 0 bases from V and 3 from J, leaving 0 bases between them. This CDR3 has 12 amino acids. Per germline, CDR1 LGHNA and CDR2 YNFKEQ. The chain links TRBV4-2 to TRBJ1-5; D is ambiguous. The receptor's source is an adult who received the AZD1222 COVID-19 vaccine. Specimen: peripheral blood, collected 28 days after the second AZD1222 dose. CDR3 in amino acids: CASSQDNQPQHF. CDR3 sequence (DNA): TGTGCCAGCAGCCAAGACAATCAGCCCCAGCATTTT.